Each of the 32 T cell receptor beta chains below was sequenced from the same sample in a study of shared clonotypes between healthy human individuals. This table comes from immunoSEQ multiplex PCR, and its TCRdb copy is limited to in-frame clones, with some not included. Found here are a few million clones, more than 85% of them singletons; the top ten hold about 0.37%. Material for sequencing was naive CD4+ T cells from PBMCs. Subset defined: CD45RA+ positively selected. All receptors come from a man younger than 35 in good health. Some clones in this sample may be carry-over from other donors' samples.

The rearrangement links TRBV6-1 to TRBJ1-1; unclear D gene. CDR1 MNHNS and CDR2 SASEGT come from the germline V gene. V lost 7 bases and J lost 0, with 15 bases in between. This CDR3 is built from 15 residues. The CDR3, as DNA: TGTGCCAGCACCCGTAACGGGCAGGTGAACACTGAAGCTTTCTTT. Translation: CASTRNGQVNTEAFF.

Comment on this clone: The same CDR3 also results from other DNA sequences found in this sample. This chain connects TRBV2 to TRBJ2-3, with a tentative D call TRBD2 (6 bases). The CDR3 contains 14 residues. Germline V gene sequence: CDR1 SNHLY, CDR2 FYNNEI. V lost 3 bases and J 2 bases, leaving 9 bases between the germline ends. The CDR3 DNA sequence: TGTGCCAGCAGTGAGGGGGGTATCACAGATACGCAGTATTTT. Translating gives CASSEGGITDTQYF.

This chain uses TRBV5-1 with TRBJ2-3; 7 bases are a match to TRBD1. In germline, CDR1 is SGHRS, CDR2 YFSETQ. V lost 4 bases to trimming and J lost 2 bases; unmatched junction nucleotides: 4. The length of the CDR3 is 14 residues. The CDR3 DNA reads TGCGCCAGCAGCCCCGGACAGGACACAGATACGCAGTATTTT. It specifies CASSPGQDTDTQYF.

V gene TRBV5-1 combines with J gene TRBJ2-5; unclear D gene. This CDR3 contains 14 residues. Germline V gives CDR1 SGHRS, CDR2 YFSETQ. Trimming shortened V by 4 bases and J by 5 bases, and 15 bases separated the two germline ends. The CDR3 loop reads CASSHLREGETQYF. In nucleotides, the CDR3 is TGCGCCAGCAGCCACCTTAGGGAAGGGGAGACCCAGTACTTC.

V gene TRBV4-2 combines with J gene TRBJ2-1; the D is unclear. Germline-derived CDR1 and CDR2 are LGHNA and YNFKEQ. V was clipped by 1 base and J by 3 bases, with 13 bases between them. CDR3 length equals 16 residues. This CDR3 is CASSQVSVLNYNEQFF. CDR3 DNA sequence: TGTGCCAGCAGCCAAGTATCTGTACTTAACTACAATGAGCAGTTCTTC.

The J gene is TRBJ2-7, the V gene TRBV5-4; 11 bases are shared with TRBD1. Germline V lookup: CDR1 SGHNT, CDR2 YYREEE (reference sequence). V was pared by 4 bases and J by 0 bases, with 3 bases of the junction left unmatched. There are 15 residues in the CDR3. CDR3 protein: CASSPDRGHSYEQYF. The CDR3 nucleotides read TGTGCCAGCAGCCCGGACAGGGGGCACTCCTACGAGCAGTACTTC.

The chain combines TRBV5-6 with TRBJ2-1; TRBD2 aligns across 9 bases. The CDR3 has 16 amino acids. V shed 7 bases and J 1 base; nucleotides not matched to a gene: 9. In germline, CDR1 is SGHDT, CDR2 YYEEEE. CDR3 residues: CASGLTTSGSYNEQFF. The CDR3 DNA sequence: TGTGCCAGCGGATTAACGACTAGCGGATCCTACAATGAGCAGTTCTTC. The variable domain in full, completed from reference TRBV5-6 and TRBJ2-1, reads DAGVTQSPTHLIKTRGQQVTLRCSPKSGHDTVSWYQQALGQGPQFIFQYYEEEERQRGNFPDRFSGHQFPNYSSELNVNALLLGDSALYLCASGLTTSGSYNEQFFGPGTRLTVL.

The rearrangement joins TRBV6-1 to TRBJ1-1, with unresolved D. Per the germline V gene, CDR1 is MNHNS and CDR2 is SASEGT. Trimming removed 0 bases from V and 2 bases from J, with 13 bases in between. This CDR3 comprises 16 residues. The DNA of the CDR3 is TGTGCCAGCAGTGAAGCGATAACTATCAGAAACACTGAAGCTTTCTTT. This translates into CASSEAITIRNTEAFF.

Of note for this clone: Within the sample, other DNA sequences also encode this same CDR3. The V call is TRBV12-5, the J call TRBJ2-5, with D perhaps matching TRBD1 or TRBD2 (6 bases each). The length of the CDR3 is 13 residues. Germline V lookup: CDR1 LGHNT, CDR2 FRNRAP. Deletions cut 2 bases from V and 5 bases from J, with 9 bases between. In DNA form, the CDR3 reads TGTGCTAGTGGTTTGACAGGGAGGGAGACCCAGTACTTC. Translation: CASGLTGRETQYF.

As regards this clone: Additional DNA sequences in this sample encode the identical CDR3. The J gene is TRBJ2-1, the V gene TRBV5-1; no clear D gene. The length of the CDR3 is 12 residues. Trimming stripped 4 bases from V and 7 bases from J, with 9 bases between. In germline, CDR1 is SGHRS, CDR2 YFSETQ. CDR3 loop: CASSLLENEQFF. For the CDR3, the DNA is TGCGCCAGCAGCCTACTGGAAAATGAGCAGTTCTTC.

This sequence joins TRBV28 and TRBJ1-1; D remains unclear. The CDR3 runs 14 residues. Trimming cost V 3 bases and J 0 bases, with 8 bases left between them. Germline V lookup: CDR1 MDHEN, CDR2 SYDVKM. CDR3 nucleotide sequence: TGTGCCAGCAGTTTGGTCCCGGTGAACACTGAAGCTTTCTTT. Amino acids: CASSLVPVNTEAFF.

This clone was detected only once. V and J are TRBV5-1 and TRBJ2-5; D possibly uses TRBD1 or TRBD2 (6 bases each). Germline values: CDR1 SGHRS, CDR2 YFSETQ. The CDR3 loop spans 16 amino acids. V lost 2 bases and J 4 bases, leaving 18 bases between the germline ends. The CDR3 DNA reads TGCGCCAGCAGCTTACTGCCCGGGGGCCGTTTAGAGACCCAGTACTTC. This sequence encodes CASSLLPGGRLETQYF.

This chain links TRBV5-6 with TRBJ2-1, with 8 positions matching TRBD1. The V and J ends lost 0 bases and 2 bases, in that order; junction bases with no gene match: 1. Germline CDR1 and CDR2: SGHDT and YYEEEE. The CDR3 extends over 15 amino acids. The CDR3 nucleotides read TGTGCCAGCAGCTTGGAACAGGGGGCCTACAATGAGCAGTTCTTC. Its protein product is CASSLEQGAYNEQFF.

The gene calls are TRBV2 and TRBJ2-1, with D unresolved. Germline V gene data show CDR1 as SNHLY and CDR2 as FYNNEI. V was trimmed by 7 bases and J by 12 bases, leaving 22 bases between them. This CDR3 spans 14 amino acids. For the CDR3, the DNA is TGTGCCAGCACACTGGAAAGCGCCGACGTTGGGCAGTTCTTC. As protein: CASTLESADVGQFF.

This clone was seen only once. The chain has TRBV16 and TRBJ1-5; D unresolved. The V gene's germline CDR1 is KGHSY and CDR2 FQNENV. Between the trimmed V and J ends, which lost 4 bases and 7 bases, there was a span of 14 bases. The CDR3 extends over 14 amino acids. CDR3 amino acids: CASSPREAKQPQHF. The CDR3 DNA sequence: TGTGCCAGCAGCCCACGTGAGGCTAAACAGCCCCAGCATTTT.

CDR3: CASSVGLAGAHNEQFF. CDR3 DNA sequence: TGTGCCAGCAGCGTAGGTCTAGCGGGAGCCCACAATGAGCAGTTCTTC. The V call is TRBV9, the J call TRBJ2-1; 10 positions agree with TRBD2. CDR1 is SGDLS, CDR2 YYNGEE, per germline. The CDR3 totals 16 residues. The junction had 5 bases not matched to a gene; V was cut back by 0 bases and J by 5 bases.

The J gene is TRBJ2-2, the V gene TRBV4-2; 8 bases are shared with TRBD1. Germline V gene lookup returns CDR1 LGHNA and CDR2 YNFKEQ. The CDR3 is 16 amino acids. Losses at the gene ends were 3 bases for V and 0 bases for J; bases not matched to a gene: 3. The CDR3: CASSQWTGTNTGELFF. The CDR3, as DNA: TGTGCCAGCAGCCAGTGGACAGGGACGAACACCGGGGAGCTGTTTTTT.

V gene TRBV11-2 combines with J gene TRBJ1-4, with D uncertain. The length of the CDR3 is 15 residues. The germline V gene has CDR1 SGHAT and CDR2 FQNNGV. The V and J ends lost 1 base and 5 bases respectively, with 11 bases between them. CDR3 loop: CASSLVSGQNEKLFF. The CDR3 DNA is TGTGCCAGCAGCTTAGTGTCTGGGCAGAATGAAAAACTGTTTTTT.

The chain's CDR3 is CSAAPLSSEQFF. CDR3 DNA: TGCAGCGCGGCCCCCCTAAGCTCTGAGCAGTTCTTC. The rearrangement links TRBV29-1 to TRBJ2-1; no clear D. This CDR3 comprises 12 residues. CDR1 is SQVTM, CDR2 ANQGSEA, per germline. V lost 7 bases, J lost 9 bases, and 16 bases lay in between.

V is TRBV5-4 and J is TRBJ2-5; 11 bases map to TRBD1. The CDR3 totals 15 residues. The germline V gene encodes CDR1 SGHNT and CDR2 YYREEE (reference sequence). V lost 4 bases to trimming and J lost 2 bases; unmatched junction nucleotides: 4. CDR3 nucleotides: TGTGCCAGCAGCAACCGGGACAGGGGGCAAGAGACCCAGTACTTC. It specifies CASSNRDRGQETQYF. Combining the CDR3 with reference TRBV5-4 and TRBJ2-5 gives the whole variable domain ETGVTQSPTHLIKTRGQQVTLRCSSQSGHNTVSWYQQALGQGPQFIFQYYREEENGRGNFPPRFSGLQFPNYSSELNVNALELDDSALYLCASSNRDRGQETQYFGPGTRLLVL.

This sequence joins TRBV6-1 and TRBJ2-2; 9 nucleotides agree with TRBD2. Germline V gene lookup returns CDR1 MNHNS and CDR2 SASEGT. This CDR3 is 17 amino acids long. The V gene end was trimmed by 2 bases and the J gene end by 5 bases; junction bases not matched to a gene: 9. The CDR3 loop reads CASSERSAGGKTGELFF. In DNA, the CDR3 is TGTGCCAGCAGTGAAAGGTCGGCGGGAGGGAAAACCGGGGAGCTGTTTTTT.

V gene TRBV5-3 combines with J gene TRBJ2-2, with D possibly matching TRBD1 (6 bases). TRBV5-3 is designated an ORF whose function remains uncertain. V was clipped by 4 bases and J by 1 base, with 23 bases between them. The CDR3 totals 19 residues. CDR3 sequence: CARSPRSRLYRVNTGELFF. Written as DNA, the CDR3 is TGTGCCAGAAGCCCCCGCTCCCGCCTTTACAGGGTGAACACCGGGGAGCTGTTTTTT.

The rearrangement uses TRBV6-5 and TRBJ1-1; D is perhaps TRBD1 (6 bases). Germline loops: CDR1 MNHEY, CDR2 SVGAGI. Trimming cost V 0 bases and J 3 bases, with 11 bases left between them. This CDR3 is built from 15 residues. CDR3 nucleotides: TGTGCCAGCAGTTACTCAATACAGGGTGACACTGAAGCTTTCTTT. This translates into CASSYSIQGDTEAFF.

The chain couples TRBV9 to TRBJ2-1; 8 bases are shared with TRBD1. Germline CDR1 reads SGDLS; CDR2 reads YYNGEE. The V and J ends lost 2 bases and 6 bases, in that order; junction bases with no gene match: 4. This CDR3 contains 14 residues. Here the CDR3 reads CASSVRDRTNEQFF. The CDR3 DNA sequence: TGTGCCAGCAGCGTTCGGGACAGGACCAATGAGCAGTTCTTC.

The DNA for the CDR3 is TGTGCCAGCAGCTCAGAAATACTAGAGACCTCAAGGCAGTTCTTC. It specifies CASSSEILETSRQFF. The V call is TRBV7-6, the J call TRBJ2-1, with D tentatively TRBD2 (5 bases). The CDR3 consists of 15 residues. In germline, CDR1 is SGHVS, CDR2 FNYEAQ. Between the trimmed V and J ends, which lost 4 bases and 12 bases, there was a span of 22 bases.

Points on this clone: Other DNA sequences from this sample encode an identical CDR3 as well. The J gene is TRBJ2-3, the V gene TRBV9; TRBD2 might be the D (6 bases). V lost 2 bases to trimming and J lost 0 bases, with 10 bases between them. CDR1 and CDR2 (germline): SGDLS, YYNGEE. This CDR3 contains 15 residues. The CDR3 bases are TGTGCCAGCAGCGTCGCGGGATCTAGCACAGATACGCAGTATTTT. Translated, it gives CASSVAGSSTDTQYF. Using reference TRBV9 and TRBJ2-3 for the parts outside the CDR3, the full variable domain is DSGVTQTPKHLITATGQRVTLRCSPRSGDLSVYWYQQSLDQGLQFLIQYYNGEERAKGNILERFSAQQFPDLHSELNLSSLELGDSALYFCASSVAGSSTDTQYFGPGTRLTVL.

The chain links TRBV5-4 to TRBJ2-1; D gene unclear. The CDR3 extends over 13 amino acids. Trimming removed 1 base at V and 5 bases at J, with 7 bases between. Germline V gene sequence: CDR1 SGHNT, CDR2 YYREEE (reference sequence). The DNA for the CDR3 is TGTGCCAGCAGCTTGCAGAGGAACAATGAGCAGTTCTTC. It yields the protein CASSLQRNNEQFF. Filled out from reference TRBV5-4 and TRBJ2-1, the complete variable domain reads ETGVTQSPTHLIKTRGQQVTLRCSSQSGHNTVSWYQQALGQGPQFIFQYYREEENGRGNFPPRFSGLQFPNYSSELNVNALELDDSALYLCASSLQRNNEQFFGPGTRLTVL.

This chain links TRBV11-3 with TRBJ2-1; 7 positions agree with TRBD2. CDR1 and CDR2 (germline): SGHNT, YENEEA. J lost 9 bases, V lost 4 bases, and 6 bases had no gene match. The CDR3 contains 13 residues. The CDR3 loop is CASSSRLAGEQFF. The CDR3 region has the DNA TGTGCCAGCAGCTCTAGACTAGCCGGTGAGCAGTTCTTC.

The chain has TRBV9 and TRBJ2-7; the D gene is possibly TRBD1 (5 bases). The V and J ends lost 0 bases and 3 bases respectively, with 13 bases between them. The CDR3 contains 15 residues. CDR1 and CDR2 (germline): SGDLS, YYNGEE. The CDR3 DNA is TGTGCCAGCAGCGTAGCGCCCGCCAGGGTCTACGAGCAGTACTTC. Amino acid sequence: CASSVAPARVYEQYF.

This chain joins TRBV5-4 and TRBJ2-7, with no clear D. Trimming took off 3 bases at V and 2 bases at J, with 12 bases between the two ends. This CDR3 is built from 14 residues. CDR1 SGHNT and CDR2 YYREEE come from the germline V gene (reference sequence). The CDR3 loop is CASSWAPEPYEQYF. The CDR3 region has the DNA TGTGCCAGCAGCTGGGCCCCAGAACCCTACGAGCAGTACTTC.

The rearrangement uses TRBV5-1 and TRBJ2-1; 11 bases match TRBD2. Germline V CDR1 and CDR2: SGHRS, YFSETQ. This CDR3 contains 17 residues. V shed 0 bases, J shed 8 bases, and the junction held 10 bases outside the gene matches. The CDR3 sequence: CASSLEPTSGRGDEQFF. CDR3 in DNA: TGCGCCAGCAGCTTGGAACCTACTAGCGGGAGAGGGGATGAGCAGTTCTTC.

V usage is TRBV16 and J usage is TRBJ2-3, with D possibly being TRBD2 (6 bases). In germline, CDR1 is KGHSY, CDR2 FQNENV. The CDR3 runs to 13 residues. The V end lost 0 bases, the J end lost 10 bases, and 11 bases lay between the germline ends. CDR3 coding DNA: TGTGCCAGCAGCCAATCTTTAAGGGAGGCGCAGTATTTT. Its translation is CASSQSLREAQYF. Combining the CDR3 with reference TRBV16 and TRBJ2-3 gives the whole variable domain GEEVAQTPKHLVRGEGQKAKLYCAPIKGHSYVFWYQQVLKNEFKFLISFQNENVFDETGMPKERFSAKCLPNSPCSLEIQATKLEDSAVYFCASSQSLREAQYFGPGTRLTVL.